This T cell receptor beta chain was profiled in a study of blood T cell repertoires in COVID-19. About the study: Samples of COVID-19 (acute and convalescent) were obtained from the United States, Italy and Spain.

Assay: immunoSEQ multiplex PCR; the TCRdb copy retains only in-frame clones and omits some. The sample shows about 99,000 clones, more than 65% of them seen only once. V lost 1 base and J 4 bases, leaving 8 bases between the germline ends. This CDR3 is 14 amino acids long. From germline, CDR1 is SGHDN and CDR2 FVKESK. The V call is TRBV14, the J call TRBJ2-1; D gene ambiguous. The sample was peripheral blood. The receptor was isolated from a woman aged 80 or over with active or convalescent COVID-19. The CDR3 loop is CASSQVQRYNEQFF. The CDR3 DNA follows: TGTGCCAGCAGCCAAGTACAGAGATACAATGAGCAGTTCTTC.